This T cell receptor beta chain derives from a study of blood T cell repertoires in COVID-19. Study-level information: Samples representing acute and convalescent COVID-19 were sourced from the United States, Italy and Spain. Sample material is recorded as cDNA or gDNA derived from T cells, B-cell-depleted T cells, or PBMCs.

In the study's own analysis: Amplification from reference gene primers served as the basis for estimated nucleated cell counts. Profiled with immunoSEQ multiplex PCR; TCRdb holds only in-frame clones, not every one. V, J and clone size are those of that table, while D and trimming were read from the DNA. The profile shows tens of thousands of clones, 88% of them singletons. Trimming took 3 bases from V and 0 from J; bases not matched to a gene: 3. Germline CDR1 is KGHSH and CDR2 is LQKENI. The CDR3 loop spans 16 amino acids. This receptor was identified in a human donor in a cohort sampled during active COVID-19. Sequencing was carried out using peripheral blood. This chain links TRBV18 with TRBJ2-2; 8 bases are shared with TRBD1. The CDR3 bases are TGTGCCAGCTCACCTGCGACAGGGGCGAACACCGGGGAGCTGTTTTTT. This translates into CASSPATGANTGELFF.